A selection of T cell receptor beta chains follows, all from one sample in a study of T-cell memory formation after mild COVID-19. TCRdb re-called the 5' RACE reads through MiXCR, storing one row per CDR3 protein. This sample has tens of thousands of distinct CDR3 sequences, with over 13% found just once. The sequenced sample consisted of PBMCs or a T cell subset sorted from them (not recorded which). All receptors come from a man between 18 and 35 years old who had mild COVID-19 (a few samples of this study predate the infection). Cell type and time point are not known. The CDR3 runs from the conserved cysteine through the conserved F or W. A D gene is named only where the DNA matches it firmly. Clone size is not always given. Where it is, it says once, few, many or a class for expanded clones.

>TRBJ2-3|TRBV27|few|TRBD2
TGTGCCAGCAGTTTACTCCGACTAGCTCCCACAGATACGCAGTATTTT
CASSLLRLAPTDTQYF
>TRBJ1-2|TRBV9|-|-
TGTGCCAGCAGCGCGGACAGCTCTGTTAACTATGGCTACACCTTC
CASSADSSVNYGYTF
>TRBJ2-5|TRBV7-8|-|-
TGTGCCAGCAGCTCGGCCATACGAACCCAAGAGACCCAGTACTTC
CASSSAIRTQETQYF
>TRBJ1-5|TRBV11-2|few|-
TGTGCCAGCAGCTTAGGGGTGGGAAGCAATCAGCCCCAGCATTTT
CASSLGVGSNQPQHF
>TRBJ1-2|TRBV4-1|many|-
TGCGCCAGCAGCCAGAGCTCGTTGGACGGATTATATGGCTACACCTTC
CASSQSSLDGLYGYTF
>TRBJ1-2|TRBV7-2|-|-
TGTGCCAGCAGCTTAAGCATGGACTATGGCTACACCTTC
CASSLSMDYGYTF
>TRBJ1-2|TRBV12-3/TRBV12-4|-|TRBD1
TGTGCCAGCAGCCACGGACAGGGCTCAGACTATGGCTACACCTTC
CASSHGQGSDYGYTF
>TRBJ2-5|TRBV11-2|few|TRBD2
TGTGCCAGCAGCCAACGTGGTAGCGGGGGAGAGACCCAGTACTTC
CASSQRGSGGETQYF
>TRBJ2-2|TRBV4-1|-|TRBD2
TGCGCCAGCAGCGACACTAGCGGGGGGGCGGATCGGACCGGGGAGCTGTTTTTT
CASSDTSGGADRTGELFF
>TRBJ1-5|TRBV2|few|TRBD1
TGTGCCAGCAGTAGGACAGGACAGGATCAGCCCCAGCATTTT
CASSRTGQDQPQHF
>TRBJ2-1|TRBV11-2|-|TRBD2
TGTGCCAGCCAAGGACTAGCCTACAATGAGCAGTTCTTC
CASQGLAYNEQFF
>TRBJ2-5|TRBV1|few|-
TGCACCAGCAGCTCCTGGGGGGGCTGGGAGACCCAGTACTTC
CTSSSWGGWETQYF
>TRBJ1-1|TRBV10-3|many|-
TGTGCCATCGTAGTTCGGAGGGGGGCTTTCTTT
CAIVVRRGAFF
>TRBJ2-6|TRBV7-9|-|TRBD1
TGTGCCAGCAGAACCGGGACAGGGTACTCTGGGGCCAACGTCCTGACTTTC
CASRTGTGYSGANVLTF
>TRBJ1-6|TRBV6-5|-|TRBD1
TGTGCCAGCAGTTATTATGGGACAGGGGAATCACCCCTCCACTTT
CASSYYGTGESPLHF
>TRBJ1-3|TRBV6-2/TRBV6-3|few|-
TGTGCCAGCAGTTTCGAACGGACAGGAAACACCATATATTTT
CASSFERTGNTIYF
>TRBJ2-5|TRBV12-3/TRBV12-4|-|-
TGTGCCAGCAGTTTACGGTGGGGGATCCAAGAGACCCAGTACTTC
CASSLRWGIQETQYF
>TRBJ1-5|TRBV6-2/TRBV6-3|few|-
TGTGCCAGCAGTTACTCGGGGGACCCGGACCCCCAGCATTTT
CASSYSGDPDPQHF
>TRBJ2-1|TRBV7-9|-|TRBD2
TGTGCCAGCAGCTCGTTGACTAGCGGATCCTCCTACAATGAGCAGTTCTTC
CASSSLTSGSSYNEQFF
>TRBJ1-1|TRBV19|-|TRBD1
TGTGCCAGTGTCCCGACAGGGGGTTTCACTGAAGCTTTCTTT
CASVPTGGFTEAFF
>TRBJ2-5|TRBV4-1|few|-
TGCGCCAGCAGCCAAGGGGTCGGGGAAGAGACCCAGTACTTC
CASSQGVGEETQYF
>TRBJ2-1|TRBV12-3/TRBV12-4|few|-
TGTGCCAGCAGTTCGGTACCTTACAATGAGCAGTTCTTC
CASSSVPYNEQFF
>TRBJ1-2|TRBV4-1|few|-
TGCGCCAGCAGCCAAGATACGGGACCCTATGGCTACACCTTC
CASSQDTGPYGYTF
>TRBJ2-5|TRBV29-1|-|TRBD2
TGCAGCGTTGTAGGTAGCGGGGGCCTCGAGACCCAGTACTTC
CSVVGSGGLETQYF
>TRBJ2-7|TRBV10-3|-|TRBD1
TGTGCCATCAGTGAGGGGACAGTGAGCTCCTACGAGCAGTACTTC
CAISEGTVSSYEQYF
>TRBJ1-2|TRBV5-1|few|TRBD1
TGCGCCAGCAGCTATGGACAGGGTTATGGCTACACCTTC
CASSYGQGYGYTF
>TRBJ2-5|TRBV27|-|-
TGTGCCAGCAGTTTATCGAGGACAGCCAAGACCCAGTACTTC
CASSLSRTAKTQYF
>TRBJ1-1|TRBV7-9|few|-
TGTGCCAGCAGCTTAGAGGAGGGCATGAACACTGAAGCTTTCTTT
CASSLEEGMNTEAFF
>TRBJ2-1|TRBV3-1|-|TRBD2
TGTGCCAGCAGCCCCACAGGACTAGCGGGATACCTTGGCGGTGAGCAGTTCTTC
CASSPTGLAGYLGGEQFF
>TRBJ1-1|TRBV7-6|-|-
TGTGCCAGCAGCTTAGGGGCAGTAACTTCGGAGAGCACTGAAGCTTTCTTT
CASSLGAVTSESTEAFF
>TRBJ1-1|TRBV10-3|few|TRBD1
TGTGCCATCAGTGAACGGGACAGGGAGACTGAAGCTTTCTTT
CAISERDRETEAFF
>TRBJ2-1|TRBV5-4|many|TRBD2
TGTGCCAGCAGCTTGGATGGCGGGGGGCCGGTCGGGAATGAGCAGTTCTTC
CASSLDGGGPVGNEQFF
>TRBJ2-3|TRBV6-5|many|TRBD2
TGTGCCAGCAGCTCGCTAGCAGCGGGGGGGCCGAAAGATACGCAGTATTTT
CASSSLAAGGPKDTQYF
>TRBJ1-6|TRBV4-1|few|-
TGCGCCAGCAGCCAAGGGGCCCTCCTGGGGCGAAGCTCCTATAATTCACCCCTCCACTTT
CASSQGALLGRSSYNSPLHF
>TRBJ1-5|TRBV6-6|few|-
TGTGCCAGCAGTCTCATCCCGACAGGACGAAATCAGCCCCAGCATTTT
CASSLIPTGRNQPQHF
>TRBJ1-5|TRBV7-3|-|TRBD1
TGTGCCAGCAGCCCAGGGGGTCGGATCAATCAGCCCCAGCATTTT
CASSPGGRINQPQHF
>TRBJ2-7|TRBV7-2|few|-
TGTGCCAGCAGCTTATCCCCACCTTACTACGAGCAGTACTTC
CASSLSPPYYEQYF
>TRBJ2-5|TRBV19|few|TRBD1
TGTGCCACGTGCCGGACAGGGGGCTTCGAGACCCAGTACTTC
CATCRTGGFETQYF
>TRBJ2-2|TRBV5-1|-|-
TGCGCCAGCAGCTTGGACAGGGCTACCGGGGAGCTGTTTTTT
CASSLDRATGELFF